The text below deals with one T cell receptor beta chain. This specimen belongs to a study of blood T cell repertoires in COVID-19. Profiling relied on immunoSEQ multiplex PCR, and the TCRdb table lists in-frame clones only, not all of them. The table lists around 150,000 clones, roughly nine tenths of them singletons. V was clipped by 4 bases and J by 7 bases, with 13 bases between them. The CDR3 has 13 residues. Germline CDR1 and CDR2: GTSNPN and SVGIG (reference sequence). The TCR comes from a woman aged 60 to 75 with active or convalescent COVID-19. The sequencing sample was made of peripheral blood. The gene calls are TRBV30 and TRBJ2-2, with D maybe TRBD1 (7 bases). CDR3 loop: CAWNQGGSGELFF. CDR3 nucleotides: TGTGCCTGGAACCAGGGGGGCAGCGGGGAGCTGTTTTTT.